One sample yielded the 6 T cell receptor beta chains listed below, sequenced in a study of CD8+ T cells in alopecia areata. After isolation, RNA underwent reverse transcription to generate cDNA as the sequencing template. Some clones are missing from TCRdb's copy, which holds only in-frame ones; the method was immunoSEQ multiplex PCR. The data show under 350,000 clones, with 55% to 70% seen just once and more than 1.5% held by the top ten. Treatment denoted: oral pan-JAK inhibitor, 5-10 mg twice daily. Sequenced here: CD4+ T cells sorted from blood, sampled at week 24, from a patient treated with tofacitinib. The receptors shown here come from a human donor with alopecia areata.

The V gene is TRBV6-1, the J gene TRBJ1-2, with D hard to call. The length of the CDR3 is 10 residues. Trimming left V 8 bases short and J 3 bases short, with 4 bases between. The germline gives CDR1 MNHNS, CDR2 SASEGT. CDR3 amino acids: CASGDYGYTF. The CDR3 DNA sequence: TGTGCCAGCGGGGACTATGGCTACACCTTC.

This clone was counted only a few times. J is TRBJ1-2 and V is TRBV7-9, with a tentative D call TRBD1 (6 bases). The V and J ends lost 5 bases and 8 bases respectively, with 12 bases between them. The V gene's germline CDR1 is SEHNR and CDR2 FQNEAQ (reference sequence). This CDR3 contains 12 residues. CDR3 sequence: CASSTTGFGYTF. The CDR3 DNA sequence: TGTGCCAGCAGCACAACAGGGTTCGGCTACACCTTC.

This clone was detected only once. This sequence joins TRBV30 and TRBJ1-5; weak D call: TRBD1 (5 bases). V was cut by 8 bases and J by 6 bases, with 17 bases left in between. Germline V gives CDR1 GTSNPN, CDR2 SVGIG (reference sequence). CDR3 length: 13 residues. For the CDR3, the DNA is TGTGCCGCCGACAGTAGTGGGGGTCAGCCCCAGCATTTT. Translation gives CAADSSGGQPQHF.

As concerns this clone: The same CDR3 also results from other DNA sequences found in this sample. The gene calls are TRBV7-9 and TRBJ1-1; no clear D. V was clipped by 2 bases and J by 0 bases, with 7 bases between them. Germline CDR1 and CDR2: SEHNR and FQNEAQ (reference sequence). This CDR3 contains 14 residues. The CDR3 here is CASSLRQLNTEAFF. CDR3 nucleotide sequence: TGTGCCAGCAGCTTAAGGCAGTTGAACACTGAAGCTTTCTTT.

V usage is TRBV30 and J usage is TRBJ1-4; D unclear. This CDR3 spans 13 amino acids. Germline V gene sequence: CDR1 GTSNPN, CDR2 SVGIG (reference sequence). V was shortened by 3 bases and J by 2 bases, with 7 bases between the two germline ends. CDR3 coding DNA: TGTGCCTGGAGCGCTAGGACTAATGAAAAACTGTTTTTT. Translated: CAWSARTNEKLFF.

The V and J genes are TRBV7-9 and TRBJ2-6; the D is unclear. Looked up from germline, CDR1 is SEHNR and CDR2 is FQNEAQ (reference sequence). The CDR3 has 13 amino acids. The V end was cut by 7 bases, the J end by 0 bases, with 4 bases between. Written as DNA, the CDR3 is TGTGCCAGCATCATCTCTGGGGCCAACGTCCTGACTTTC. Encoded protein: CASIISGANVLTF.